These 4 T cell receptor beta chains were all obtained from the same sample, sequenced in a study of blood T cell repertoires in COVID-19. Sequencing was performed with immunoSEQ multiplex PCR; in TCRdb, only in-frame clones are kept and a portion is missing. The data hold 250,000 or so clones, with about 89% observed a single time. Sequenced input: PBMCs or T cells enriched from blood (not recorded which). The receptors shown here come from a woman under 30 who had recovered from COVID-19.

The CDR3 spells CASGIAGSSYNEQFF. The CDR3 nucleotides are TGTGCCAGCGGCATAGCGGGGAGCTCCTACAATGAGCAGTTCTTC. The chain employs TRBV5-8 and TRBJ2-1; TRBD2 matches at 8 bases. J lost 0 bases, V lost 7 bases, and 6 bases had no gene match. This CDR3 has 15 residues. Looked up from germline, CDR1 is SGHTS and CDR2 is YDEGEE.

V is TRBV30 and J is TRBJ1-5; D is uncertain. The CDR3 is 13 residues long. Germline CDR1 and CDR2: GTSNPN and SVGIG (reference sequence). The V and J ends lost 0 bases and 1 base respectively, with 4 bases between them. The CDR3 DNA sequence: TGTGCCTGGAGTGTTTCGAGCAATCAGCCCCAGCATTTT. It yields the protein CAWSVSSNQPQHF.

This clone was recorded only once. The chain links TRBV27 to TRBJ2-6; D is perhaps TRBD2 (6 bases). Germline-derived CDR1 and CDR2 are MNHEY and SMNVEV (reference sequence). The CDR3 runs 15 residues. Between the trimmed V and J ends, which lost 2 bases and 1 base, there was a span of 6 bases. The CDR3 is CASSLGGSGANVLTF. The CDR3 DNA follows: TGTGCCAGCAGTTTAGGGGGGTCTGGGGCCAACGTCCTGACTTTC.

This chain links TRBV21-1 with TRBJ1-5. TRBV21-1 is termed a pseudogene. This CDR3 region has 15 residues. CDR3 region: CASSNGAREEEPQHF. CDR3 nucleotides: TGTGCCAGCAGCAACGGGGCCAGGGAGGAGGAGCCCCAGCATTTT.